The present T cell receptor (beta chain) was sequenced within a study of blood T cell repertoires in COVID-19. Turning to the study itself: Nucleic acid was either cDNA or gDNA, and it came from T cells, B-cell-depleted T cells, or PBMCs.

As processed by the authors: Estimation of nucleated cell counts was performed using reference gene primer amplification. The table came from immunoSEQ multiplex PCR; TCRdb's copy has only in-frame clones and leaves some out. V and J calls and clone size follow that table, whereas D and trimming were derived from the DNA. The sample has more than 100,000 clones; 85% to 90% are singletons. The V and J ends lost 4 bases and 2 bases, in that order; junction bases with no gene match: 6. CDR3 length equals 16 residues. Germline CDR1 is LGHNT and CDR2 is FRNRAP. Sequenced sample: peripheral blood. This chain connects TRBV12-5 to TRBJ2-2, with TRBD1 matching 8 bases. The clonotype originates from a man between 50 and 59 years old with active COVID-19. The CDR3 reads CASGSFTGGNTGELFF. The DNA of the CDR3 is TGTGCTAGTGGTTCTTTCACAGGGGGTAACACCGGGGAGCTGTTTTTT.